The clone carrying this T cell receptor beta chain was observed a few times. Its target is not known. Amplification of TCR beta CDR3 regions used RNA as the template. The TCR CDR3 first-round RT-PCR relied on the HTBI primer set. TCRdb reprocessed the multiplex PCR reads with MiXCR, giving one entry per CDR3 protein. The table records hundreds of thousands of distinct CDR3 sequences, roughly 14% of them present only once. The data were taken from a study of T cells in Graves' hyperthyroidism and ophthalmopathy. Notes on the study in general: Using 13 V-J features, a model discriminated ophthalmopathy from stable hyperthyroidism.

This TCR derives from a woman aged 25 to 39 with Graves' hyperthyroidism that later progressed to Graves' ophthalmopathy. Material for sequencing was blood.

CDR3 sequence: CATSDFGQGRFQETQYF. The CDR3 DNA follows: TGTGCCACCAGTGATTTCGGGCAGGGGCGATTCCAAGAGACCCAGTACTTC. This sequence joins TRBV24-1 and TRBJ2-5; a weak D match, TRBD1 (6 bases). Germline loops: CDR1 KGHDR, CDR2 SFDVKD. The CDR3 covers 17 residues. The V end lost 1 base, the J end lost 1 base, and 15 bases lay between the germline ends.